These 15 T cell receptor beta chains originate from one sample sequenced in a study of blood T cell repertoires in COVID-19. Repertoires were generated with immunoSEQ multiplex PCR, while TCRdb's copy carries only in-frame clones and drops some. This table has about 120,000 clones, about 80% appearing once. The source material was peripheral blood. The receptors derive from a man aged 65 to 79 with active or convalescent COVID-19.

This chain's CDR3 is CASSSLSQIQSPLHF. CDR3 nucleotide sequence: TGTGCCAGCAGTTCTCTGTCTCAGATCCAATCACCCCTCCACTTT. The chain recombines TRBV27 with TRBJ1-6; D gene uncertain. The CDR3 length is 15 residues. CDR1 and CDR2 (germline): MNHEY, SMNVEV (reference sequence). The V gene lost 4 bases and the J gene lost 10 bases, with 17 bases spanning the gap.

The gene calls are TRBV29-1 and TRBJ2-7, with 7 bases matching TRBD1. CDR3 length: 13 residues. Germline assignment: CDR1 SQVTM and CDR2 ANQGSEA. The junction had 9 bases not matched to a gene; V was cut back by 7 bases and J by 3 bases. As DNA, the CDR3 is TGCAGCGCCGAGACAGGGTTGGGCTACGAGCAGTACTTC. Translating gives CSAETGLGYEQYF.

The chain recombines TRBV19 with TRBJ1-1, with TRBD1 matching over 7 bases. The V and J ends lost 4 bases and 5 bases, in that order; junction bases with no gene match: 7. The germline V gene has CDR1 LNHDA and CDR2 SQIVND (reference sequence). The CDR3 runs to 14 residues. The CDR3 here is CASSTQQGRTEAFF. The CDR3 DNA follows: TGTGCCAGTAGTACCCAACAGGGGCGGACTGAAGCTTTCTTT.

J is TRBJ1-2 and V is TRBV3-1 (or the pseudogene TRBV3-2); D may be TRBD1 (6 bases). CDR3 length equals 14 residues. Germline V CDR1 and CDR2: LGHDT, YNNKEL (reference sequence). The V end was cut by 3 bases, the J end by 4 bases, with 12 bases between. DNA of the CDR3: TGTGCCAGCAGCCAGGGCAGGGGCGGCTATGGCTACACCTTC. This sequence encodes CASSQGRGGYGYTF.

The V gene is TRBV6-6, the J gene TRBJ1-5, with D perhaps matching TRBD1 (5 bases). Germline-derived CDR1 and CDR2 are MNHNY and SVGAGI (reference sequence). This CDR3 has 15 residues. Between the trimmed V and J ends, which lost 7 bases and 1 base, there was a span of 14 bases. CDR3 DNA: TGTGCCAGCACCAAAGCAGGGTCGAGCAATCAGCCCCAGCATTTT. Protein: CASTKAGSSNQPQHF.

The CDR3 spells CASSYDTENTDTQYF. In DNA, the CDR3 is TGTGCCAGCAGTTACGACACAGAAAACACAGATACGCAGTATTTT. The genes are TRBV6-2 or TRBV6-3 and TRBJ2-3; D remains ambiguous. CDR1 MNHEY and CDR2 SVGEGT come from the germline V gene. Between the trimmed V and J ends, which lost 2 bases and 2 bases, there was a span of 11 bases. The CDR3 has 15 residues.

The chain recombines TRBV19 with TRBJ1-3; 10 bases agree with TRBD1. The CDR3 is made up of 12 amino acids. V shed 11 bases, J shed 3 bases, and the junction held 1 base outside the gene matches. Germline-derived CDR1 and CDR2 are LNHDA and SQIVND (reference sequence). CDR3 DNA sequence: TGTGCCGGGACAGGGGATGGAAACACCATATATTTT. Protein sequence: CAGTGDGNTIYF.

With respect to this clone: The sample contains more than one DNA sequence encoding this CDR3. This chain uses TRBV9 with TRBJ1-3; 8 nucleotides line up with TRBD1. Germline V gene sequence: CDR1 SGDLS, CDR2 YYNGEE. The CDR3 is made up of 16 amino acids. J lost 0 bases, V lost 4 bases, and 6 bases had no gene match. The CDR3 region has the DNA TGTGCCAGCAGCCCTCGACAGGGGATCTCTGGAAACACCATATATTTT. Translation gives CASSPRQGISGNTIYF.

This clone appeared once. The chain recombines TRBV7-3 with TRBJ2-1; D is possibly TRBD2 (6 bases). This CDR3 is 19 amino acids long. Trimming stripped 0 bases from V and 5 bases from J, with 23 bases between. The germline V gene encodes CDR1 SGHTA and CDR2 FQGTGA. The CDR3 region has the DNA TGTGCCAGCAGCTTAACGGCCCTTAGCTCGGGAGACGGGCACAATGAGCAGTTCTTC. It encodes CASSLTALSSGDGHNEQFF. The entire variable domain, with the rest obtained from reference TRBV7-3 and TRBJ2-1, is as follows: GAGVSQTPSNKVTEKGKYVELRCDPISGHTALYWYRQSLGQGPEFLIYFQGTGAADDSGLPNDRFFAVRPEGSVSTLKIQRTERGDSAVYLCASSLTALSSGDGHNEQFFGPGTRLTVL.

The rearrangement joins TRBV5-1 to TRBJ2-1, with D possibly being TRBD2 (7 bases). This CDR3 contains 17 residues. From germline, CDR1 is SGHRS and CDR2 YFSETQ. V lost 5 bases and J 1 base, leaving 19 bases between the germline ends. The CDR3 reads CASRPSGPTGSYNEQFF. The CDR3 DNA follows: TGCGCCAGCAGGCCTAGCGGCCCCACAGGGTCCTACAATGAGCAGTTCTTC.

A few counts support this clone. This chain connects TRBV11-3 to TRBJ2-5, with 10 nucleotides matching TRBD2. The V gene end was trimmed by 5 bases and the J gene end by 5 bases; junction bases not matched to a gene: 5. This CDR3 has 14 residues. CDR1 and CDR2 from the germline V gene are SGHNT and YENEEA. This CDR3 reads CASSSGGAGETQYF. DNA of the CDR3: TGTGCCAGCAGCAGCGGGGGGGCGGGCGAGACCCAGTACTTC.

In its sample, this clone was seen a few times. The chain carries TRBV27 and TRBJ1-1, with 7 nucleotides matching TRBD1. V gave up 5 bases and J gave up 1 base; unmatched junction bases: 10. The CDR3 runs 16 residues. CDR1 and CDR2 (germline): MNHEY, SMNVEV (reference sequence). CDR3 DNA: TGTGCCAGCAGTCCTTACTCAGGGGGAGGGAACACTGAAGCTTTCTTT. This encodes CASSPYSGGGNTEAFF.

This chain joins TRBV12-3 or TRBV12-4 and TRBJ1-2, with 8 bases that match TRBD1. This CDR3 is 13 amino acids long. V trimming: 7 bases; J trimming: 5 bases; junction bases outside the gene matches: 6. CDR3 amino acids: CASISTGEYGYTF. In nucleotides, the CDR3 is TGTGCCAGCATTTCGACAGGGGAGTATGGCTACACCTTC.

In this sample, this clone turned up once. This rearrangement joins TRBV5-1 to TRBJ1-1, with D unresolved. Germline CDR1 is SGHRS and CDR2 is YFSETQ. The CDR3 runs 13 residues. V dropped 1 base and J dropped 11 bases, with 15 bases sitting between them. The CDR3 sequence is CASSLRSGGMAFF. The DNA of the CDR3 is TGCGCCAGCAGCTTGAGGAGCGGCGGTATGGCTTTCTTT.

This clone has just a few counts. The V call is TRBV7-9, the J call TRBJ1-5; D not resolved. Germline V lookup: CDR1 SEHNR, CDR2 FQNEAQ (reference sequence). V lost 4 bases to trimming and J lost 0 bases, with 13 bases between them. The CDR3 has 16 amino acids. The CDR3 DNA is TGTGCCAGCAGCTCCTCGCCGGGGTATAGCAATCAGCCCCAGCATTTT. Its protein is CASSSSPGYSNQPQHF.